A selection of T cell receptor beta chains follows, all from one sample in a study of blood T cell repertoires in COVID-19. This table comes from immunoSEQ multiplex PCR, and its TCRdb copy is limited to in-frame clones, with some not included. The table shows around 370,000 clones, with 85% to 90% occurring only once. Specimen: PBMCs or T cells enriched from blood (not recorded which). The receptors originated from a young woman who had recovered from COVID-19. The CDR3 runs from the conserved cysteine through the conserved F or W. The D gene is left open where the match is weak. Not all rows give a size; the values are once, few, many and, for expanded clones, a class.

cdr3_nt cdr3_aa j_call clone_size d_call v_call cdr3_length
TGCGCCAGCAGCTCCGGGACTAGCGACTACAATGAGCAGTTCTTC CASSSGTSDYNEQFF TRBJ2-1 - TRBD2 TRBV5-1 15
TGTGCCAGCAGTTACTTCCGGGGGAACTACGAGCAGTACTTC CASSYFRGNYEQYF TRBJ2-7 - - TRBV6-2/TRBV6-3 14
TGCAGTGCTAGTTCGTCACGGAGGGCCGGGGAGCTGTTTTTT CSASSSRRAGELFF TRBJ2-2 - - TRBV20-1 14
TGCAGCGTTGAGGATACAGGGGGAGTCACAGATACGCAGTATTTT CSVEDTGGVTDTQYF TRBJ2-3 - TRBD1 TRBV29-1 15
TGTGCCAGCAGCTTAGACCAACAGTCGAACACTGAAGCTTTCTTT CASSLDQQSNTEAFF TRBJ1-1 - - TRBV7-6 15
TGTGCCATCAATTCCGGACTAGCGGGGGGGCCGGACACCGGGGAGCTGTTTTTT CAINSGLAGGPDTGELFF TRBJ2-2 - TRBD2 TRBV10-3 18
TGTGCCAGCAGCTGGGGCCCGGGACAGCTTTATATGAACACTGAAGCTTTCTTT CASSWGPGQLYMNTEAFF TRBJ1-1 - TRBD1 TRBV11-2 18
TGTGCCAGCAGCTACCGGACAGGGGACTACGAGCAGTACTTC CASSYRTGDYEQYF TRBJ2-7 - TRBD1 TRBV3-1/TRBV3-2 14
TGTGCCAGCAGCCATCAGACTAGCGGGGGGGCAGATACGCAGTATTTT CASSHQTSGGADTQYF TRBJ2-3 once TRBD2 TRBV4-2 16
TGTGCCAGCTCACCTATAGGGAGGGATACGCAGTATTTT CASSPIGRDTQYF TRBJ2-3 few - TRBV18 13
TGCGCCAGCAGCCAGATGCGGTCAACTAATGAAAAACTGTTTTTT CASSQMRSTNEKLFF TRBJ1-4 - - TRBV4-3 15
TGTGCCAGCAGTACTGGACAGGCGAACTCTGGAAACACCATATATTTT CASSTGQANSGNTIYF TRBJ1-3 - TRBD1 TRBV7-9 16
TGCGCCAGCAGCTTTTTCACTAGCGGGGGGAGTTCAGATACGCAGTATTTT CASSFFTSGGSSDTQYF TRBJ2-3 - TRBD2 TRBV5-1 17
TGTGCCAGCAGCCAGAGACTAGAGCAGTACTTC CASSQRLEQYF TRBJ2-7 - - TRBV7-2 11
TGTGCCAGCAGGGCCCCGGGGAGGGTGAATTCACCCCTCCACTTT CASRAPGRVNSPLHF TRBJ1-6 - - TRBV6-5 15
TGTGCCAGCAGTTCTACATCCCCAGGCCAGCCCCAGCATTTT CASSSTSPGQPQHF TRBJ1-5 - - TRBV27 14
TGTGCCAGTAGAAACTTAGGGGGCCCGGATGGCTACACCTTC CASRNLGGPDGYTF TRBJ1-2 - TRBD1 TRBV19 14
TGTGCCAGCAGTGATCGGACAGGGGCTTCCGGAAACACCATATATTTT CASSDRTGASGNTIYF TRBJ1-3 few TRBD1 TRBV6-1 16
TGTGCCAGCAGCCAAGGAGCGAACCAGCATTTT CASSQGANQHF TRBJ1-5 - - TRBV3-1/TRBV3-2 11
TGTGCCAGCCAGGCCCCGGGCGGGACTGAAGCTTTCTTT CASQAPGGTEAFF TRBJ1-1 - - TRBV11-2 13
TGTGCCAGCAGTCCAGGACTAGCGGCCTCCTACGAGCAGTACTTC CASSPGLAASYEQYF TRBJ2-7 - TRBD2 TRBV6-4 15
TGTGCCAGCAGCTTAGCAGGGACAGGGGTTAATCAGCCCCAGCATTTT CASSLAGTGVNQPQHF TRBJ1-5 few TRBD1 TRBV11-2 16
TGTGCCAGCTACAGGGGCCTTGAGGGGGGCTACACCTTC CASYRGLEGGYTF TRBJ1-2 - TRBD1 TRBV6-5 13
TGTGCCAGCAGCGTAGAGGGGGCGGGAGGCTACACCTTC CASSVEGAGGYTF TRBJ1-2 - TRBD1 TRBV9 13
TGCGCCAGCAGCCGAGGGACAGGGAACGCAGATACGCAGTATTTT CASSRGTGNADTQYF TRBJ2-3 - TRBD1 TRBV4-1 15
TGTGCCAGTAGTATGGGGGGACTAGCGGTTACAGATACGCAGTATTTT CASSMGGLAVTDTQYF TRBJ2-3 once TRBD2 TRBV19 16
TGTGCCAGCAGCTTAGGGACAGTGGCTGAAGCTTTCTTT CASSLGTVAEAFF TRBJ1-1 - - TRBV7-8 13
TGTGCCAGCAGTTTACAGGGACTACACTACGAGCAGTACTTC CASSLQGLHYEQYF TRBJ2-7 - TRBD2 TRBV27 14
TGTGCCAGCAGGCAATGGGCGGGGGGGCAGGAGACCCAGTACTTC CASRQWAGGQETQYF TRBJ2-5 - TRBD2 TRBV5-4 15
TGTGCCAGCAGTGAACAAGGACAGTTCAATGAAAAACTGTTTTTT CASSEQGQFNEKLFF TRBJ1-4 - - TRBV6-1 15
TGTGCCAGCAGTTCCAACAGGGAGAGCTCCTATAATTCACCCCTCCACTTT CASSSNRESSYNSPLHF TRBJ1-6 - - TRBV28 17
TGCGCCAGCAGCCAAGATATAAACACTGAAGCTTTCTTT CASSQDINTEAFF TRBJ1-1 - - TRBV4-3 13
TGTGCCAGCAGTGGTGCGGAATACGAGCAGTACTTC CASSGAEYEQYF TRBJ2-7 - - TRBV2 12
TGTGCCAGTAGTATATACAGGGCCCTCCTCCACTACGAGCAGTACTTC CASSIYRALLHYEQYF TRBJ2-7 once - TRBV19 16
TGTGCCAGCTCTTCGACAGGGAAGCGTTCCAATCAGCCCCAGCATTTT CASSSTGKRSNQPQHF TRBJ1-5 - TRBD1 TRBV18 16
TGTGCCAGCACCACGCGCGAGGACAATCGAATCCTAAACTATGGCTACACCTTC CASTTREDNRILNYGYTF TRBJ1-2 - - TRBV2 18
TGCGCCAGCAGCTTGGCGGCAGCGGCTAATGAAAAACTGTTTTTT CASSLAAAANEKLFF TRBJ1-4 - - TRBV5-1 15
TGTGCCAGCAGGAGTGCCGGGTCCTACGAGCAGTACTTC CASRSAGSYEQYF TRBJ2-7 - - TRBV25-1 13
TGTGCCAGCAGTTTGAGGGGACACCGGAACACCGGGGAGCTGTTTTTT CASSLRGHRNTGELFF TRBJ2-2 - - TRBV28 16
TGTGCCAGCAGCCGCCCAAGGACTAGCGGGGTAGCCTACGAGCAGTACTTC CASSRPRTSGVAYEQYF TRBJ2-7 - TRBD2 TRBV3-1/TRBV3-2 17
TGCGCCAGCAGCCAAGGGGGGCAGCCTAATTCACCCCTCCACTTT CASSQGGQPNSPLHF TRBJ1-6 - - TRBV4-3 15
TGTGCCAGCAGCAATGGGGACAGGCGAGCTAACTATGGCTACACCTTC CASSNGDRRANYGYTF TRBJ1-2 once - TRBV21-1 16
TGTGCCAGCCACAGGGGCATAAATCAGCCCCAGCATTTT CASHRGINQPQHF TRBJ1-5 - TRBD1 TRBV6-5 13
TGTGCCAGCAGCCAAGTATCCAGTTCGACTGAAGCTTTCTTT CASSQVSSSTEAFF TRBJ1-1 - - TRBV3-1/TRBV3-2 14
TGTGCCAGCAGCTTAAGGGCTAGGCAGGGGTACCCTGGGGCCAACGTCCTGACTTTC CASSLRARQGYPGANVLTF TRBJ2-6 - - TRBV7-3 19
TGTGCCAGGGACAGGGGGCCACCACATCAGCCCCAGCATTTT CARDRGPPHQPQHF TRBJ1-5 once TRBD1 TRBV19 14